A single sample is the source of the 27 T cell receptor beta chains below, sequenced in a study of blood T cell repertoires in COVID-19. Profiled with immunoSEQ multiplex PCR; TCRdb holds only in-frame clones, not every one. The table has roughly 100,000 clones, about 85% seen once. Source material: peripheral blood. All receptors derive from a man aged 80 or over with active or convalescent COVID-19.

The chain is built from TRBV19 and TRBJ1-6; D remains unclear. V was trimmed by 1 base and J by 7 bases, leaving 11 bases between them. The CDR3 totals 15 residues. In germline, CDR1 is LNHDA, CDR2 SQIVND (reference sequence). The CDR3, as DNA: TGTGCCAGTAGTATAGCCCACGGAGCGAATTCACCCCTCCACTTT. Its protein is CASSIAHGANSPLHF.

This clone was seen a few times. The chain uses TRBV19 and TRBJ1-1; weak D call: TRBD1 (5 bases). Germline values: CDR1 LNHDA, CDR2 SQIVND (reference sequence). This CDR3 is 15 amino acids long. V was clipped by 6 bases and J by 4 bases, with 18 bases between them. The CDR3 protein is CASSNLRERATEAFF. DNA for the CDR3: TGTGCCAGTAGCAACCTCAGGGAAAGGGCCACTGAAGCTTTCTTT.

This CDR3 is CASRLGGSRGYTF. The CDR3 bases are TGTGCCAGTAGGCTCGGGGGGTCTCGTGGCTACACCTTC. V gene TRBV19 combines with J gene TRBJ1-2; D may be TRBD1 (5 bases). CDR1 and CDR2 (germline): LNHDA, SQIVND (reference sequence). Trimming pared 6 bases from V and 7 bases from J, leaving 15 bases between. The CDR3 has 13 residues.

The CDR3 loop is CASSGTVNTGELFF. The CDR3 nucleotides read TGTGCCAGTTCCGGGACAGTTAACACCGGGGAGCTGTTTTTT. The chain links TRBV19 to TRBJ2-2, with 7 nucleotides matching TRBD1. The germline V gene encodes CDR1 LNHDA and CDR2 SQIVND (reference sequence). After removal of 8 bases from V and 2 bases from J, the junction contained 5 bases not matched to a gene. The CDR3 has 14 residues. Using reference TRBV19 and TRBJ2-2 for the parts outside the CDR3, the full variable domain is DGGITQSPKYLFRKEGQNVTLSCEQNLNHDAMYWYRQDPGQGLRLIYYSQIVNDFQKGDIAEGYSVSREKKESFPLTVTSAQKNPTAFYLCASSGTVNTGELFFGEGSRLTVL.

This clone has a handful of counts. The CDR3 DNA reads as TGTGCCAGCAGCTCCCCTAGCAGGGGGCTAAGTGGCTACACCTTC. Translating it yields CASSSPSRGLSGYTF. The rearrangement links TRBV5-6 to TRBJ1-2; the match to TRBD1 covers 8 bases. Losses at the gene ends were 3 bases for V and 7 bases for J; bases not matched to a gene: 11. CDR1 is SGHDT and CDR2 is YYEEEE in the germline V gene. This CDR3 has 15 amino acids.

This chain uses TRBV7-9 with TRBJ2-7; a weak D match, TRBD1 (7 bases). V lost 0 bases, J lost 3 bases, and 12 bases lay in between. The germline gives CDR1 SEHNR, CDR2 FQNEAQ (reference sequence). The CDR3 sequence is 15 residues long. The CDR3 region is CASSLAGGGGYEQYF. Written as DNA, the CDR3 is TGTGCCAGCAGCTTAGCTGGAGGGGGCGGCTACGAGCAGTACTTC. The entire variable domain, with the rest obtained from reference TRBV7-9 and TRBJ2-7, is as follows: DTGVSQNPRHKITKRGQNVTFRCDPISEHNRLYWYRQTLGQGPEFLTYFQNEAQLEKSRLLSDRFSAERPKGSFSTLEIQRTEQGDSAMYLCASSLAGGGGYEQYFGPGTRLTVT.

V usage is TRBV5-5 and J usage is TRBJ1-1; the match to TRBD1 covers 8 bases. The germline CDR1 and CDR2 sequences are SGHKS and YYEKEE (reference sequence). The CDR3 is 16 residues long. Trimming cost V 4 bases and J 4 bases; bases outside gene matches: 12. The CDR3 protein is CASSPAGGARGTEAFF. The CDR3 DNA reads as TGTGCCAGCAGCCCAGCAGGGGGCGCGAGGGGCACTGAAGCTTTCTTT.

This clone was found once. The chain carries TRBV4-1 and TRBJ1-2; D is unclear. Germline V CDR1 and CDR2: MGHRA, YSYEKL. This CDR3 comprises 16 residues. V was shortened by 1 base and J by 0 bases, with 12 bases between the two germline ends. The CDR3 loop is CASSQGESGANYGYTF. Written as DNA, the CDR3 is TGCGCCAGCAGCCAAGGGGAGTCGGGAGCTAACTATGGCTACACCTTC.

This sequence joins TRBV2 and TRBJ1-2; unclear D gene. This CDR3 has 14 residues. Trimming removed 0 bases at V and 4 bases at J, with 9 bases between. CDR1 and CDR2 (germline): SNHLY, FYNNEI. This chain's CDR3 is CASSEASARYGYTF. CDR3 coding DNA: TGTGCCAGCAGTGAAGCGAGCGCACGCTATGGCTACACCTTC.

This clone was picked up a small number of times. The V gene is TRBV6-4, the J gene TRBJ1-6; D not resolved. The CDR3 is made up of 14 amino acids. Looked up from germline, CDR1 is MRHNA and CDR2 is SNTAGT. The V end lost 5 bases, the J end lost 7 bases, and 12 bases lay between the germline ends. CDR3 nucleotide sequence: TGTGCCAGCAGTCTTCGGACGGGAAATTCACCCCTCCACTTT. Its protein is CASSLRTGNSPLHF.

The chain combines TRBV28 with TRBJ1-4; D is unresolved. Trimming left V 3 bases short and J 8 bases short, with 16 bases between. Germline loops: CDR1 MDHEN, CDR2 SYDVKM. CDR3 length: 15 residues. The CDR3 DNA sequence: TGTGCCAGCAGTTTTGTGGCGGGAGGAGGAGAAAAACTGTTTTTT. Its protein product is CASSFVAGGGEKLFF.

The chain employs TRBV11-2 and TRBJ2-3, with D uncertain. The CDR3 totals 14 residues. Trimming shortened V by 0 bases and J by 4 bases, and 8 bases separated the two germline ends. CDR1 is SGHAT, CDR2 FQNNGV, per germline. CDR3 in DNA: TGTGCCAGCAGCTTAGATTTTGCGTCAGATACGCAGTATTTT. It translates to CASSLDFASDTQYF.

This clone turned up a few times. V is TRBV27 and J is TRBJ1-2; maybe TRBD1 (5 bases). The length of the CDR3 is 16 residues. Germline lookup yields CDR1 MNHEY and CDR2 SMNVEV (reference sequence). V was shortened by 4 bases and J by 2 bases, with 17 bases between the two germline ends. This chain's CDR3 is CASSSLSGGLNYGYTF. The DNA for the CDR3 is TGTGCCAGCAGTTCCCTCTCTGGGGGACTGAACTATGGCTACACCTTC.

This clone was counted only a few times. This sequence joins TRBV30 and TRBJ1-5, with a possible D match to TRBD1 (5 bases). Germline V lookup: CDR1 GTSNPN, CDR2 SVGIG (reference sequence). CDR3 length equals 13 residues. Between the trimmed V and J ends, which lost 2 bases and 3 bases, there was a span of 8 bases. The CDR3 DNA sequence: TGTGCCTGGAGTTCGGGGGTCAATCAGCCCCAGCATTTT. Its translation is CAWSSGVNQPQHF.

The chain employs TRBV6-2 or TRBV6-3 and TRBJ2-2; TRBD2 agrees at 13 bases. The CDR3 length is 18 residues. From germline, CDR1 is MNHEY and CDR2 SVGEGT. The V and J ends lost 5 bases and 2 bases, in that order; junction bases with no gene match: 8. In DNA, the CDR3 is TGTGCCAGCAGTCAATCAAGGACTAGCGGGGGTAACACCGGGGAGCTGTTTTTT. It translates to CASSQSRTSGGNTGELFF.

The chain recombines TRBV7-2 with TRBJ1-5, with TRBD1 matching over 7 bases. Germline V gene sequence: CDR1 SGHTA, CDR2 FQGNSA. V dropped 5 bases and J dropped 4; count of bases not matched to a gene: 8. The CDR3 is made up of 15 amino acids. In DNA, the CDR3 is TGTGCCAGCAGCGAGACAGGGAAGATAAATCAGCCCCAGCATTTT. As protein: CASSETGKINQPQHF.

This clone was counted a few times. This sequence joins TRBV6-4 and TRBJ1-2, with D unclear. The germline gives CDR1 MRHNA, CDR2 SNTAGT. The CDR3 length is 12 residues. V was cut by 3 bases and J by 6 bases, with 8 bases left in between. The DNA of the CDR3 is TGTGCCAGCAGTGATACGGGGAATGGCTACACCTTC. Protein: CASSDTGNGYTF.

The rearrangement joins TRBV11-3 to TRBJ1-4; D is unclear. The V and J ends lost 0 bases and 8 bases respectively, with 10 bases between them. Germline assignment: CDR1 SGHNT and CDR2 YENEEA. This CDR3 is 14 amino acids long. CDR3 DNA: TGTGCCAGCAGCTTAGATCCTCAGCGGGAAAAACTGTTTTTT. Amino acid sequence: CASSLDPQREKLFF.

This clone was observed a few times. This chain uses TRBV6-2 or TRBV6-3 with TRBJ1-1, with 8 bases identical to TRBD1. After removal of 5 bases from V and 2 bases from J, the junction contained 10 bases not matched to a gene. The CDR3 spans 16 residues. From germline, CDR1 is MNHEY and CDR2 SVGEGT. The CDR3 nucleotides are TGTGCCAGCAGTCACCCCCCAGACAGGGGCAACACTGAAGCTTTCTTT. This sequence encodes CASSHPPDRGNTEAFF.

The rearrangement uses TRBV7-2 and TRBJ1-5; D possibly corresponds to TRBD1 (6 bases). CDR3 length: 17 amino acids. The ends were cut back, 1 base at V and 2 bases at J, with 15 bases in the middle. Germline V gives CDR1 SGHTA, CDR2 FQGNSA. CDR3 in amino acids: CASSLVAGRGGNQPQHF. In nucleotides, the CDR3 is TGTGCCAGCAGCTTAGTCGCCGGCAGGGGAGGCAATCAGCCCCAGCATTTT.

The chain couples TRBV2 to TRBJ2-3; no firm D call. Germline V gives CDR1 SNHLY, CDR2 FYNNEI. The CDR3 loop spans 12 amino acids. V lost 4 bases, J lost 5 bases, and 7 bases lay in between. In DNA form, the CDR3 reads TGTGCCAGCAGTGTAGAAATAGATACGCAGTATTTT. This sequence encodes CASSVEIDTQYF.

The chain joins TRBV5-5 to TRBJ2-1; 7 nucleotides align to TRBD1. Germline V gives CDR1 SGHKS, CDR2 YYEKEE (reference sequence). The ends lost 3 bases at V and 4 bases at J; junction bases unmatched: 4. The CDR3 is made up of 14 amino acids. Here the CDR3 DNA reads TGTGCCAGCAGCTCACAGGGGAATTACAATGAGCAGTTCTTC. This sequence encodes CASSSQGNYNEQFF.

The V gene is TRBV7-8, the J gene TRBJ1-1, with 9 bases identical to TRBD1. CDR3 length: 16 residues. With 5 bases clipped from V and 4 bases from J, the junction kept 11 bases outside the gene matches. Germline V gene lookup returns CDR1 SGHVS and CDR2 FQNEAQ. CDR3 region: CASSRSGQGGGTEAFF. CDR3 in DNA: TGTGCCAGCAGCCGATCGGGACAGGGAGGGGGCACTGAAGCTTTCTTT.

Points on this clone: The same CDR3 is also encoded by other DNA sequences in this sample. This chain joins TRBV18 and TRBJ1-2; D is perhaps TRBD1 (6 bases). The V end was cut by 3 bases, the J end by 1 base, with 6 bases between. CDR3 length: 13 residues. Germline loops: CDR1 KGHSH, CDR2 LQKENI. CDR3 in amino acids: CASSPDSNYGYTF. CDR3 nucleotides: TGTGCCAGCTCACCGGACAGTAACTATGGCTACACCTTC.

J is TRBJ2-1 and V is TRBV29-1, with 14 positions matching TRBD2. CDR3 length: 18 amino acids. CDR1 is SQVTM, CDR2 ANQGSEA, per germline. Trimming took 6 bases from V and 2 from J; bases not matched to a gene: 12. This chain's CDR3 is CSVLGLAGVQGAYNEQFF. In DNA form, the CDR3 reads TGCAGCGTCTTGGGACTAGCGGGGGTTCAGGGCGCCTACAATGAGCAGTTCTTC.

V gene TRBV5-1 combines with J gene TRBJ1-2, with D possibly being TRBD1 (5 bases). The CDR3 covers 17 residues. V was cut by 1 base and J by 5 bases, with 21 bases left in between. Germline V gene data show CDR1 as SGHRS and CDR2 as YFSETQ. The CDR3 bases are TGCGCCAGCAGCTTGTCTGTGTTTGGGCAGGAGGGGTATGGCTACACCTTC. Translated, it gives CASSLSVFGQEGYGYTF.

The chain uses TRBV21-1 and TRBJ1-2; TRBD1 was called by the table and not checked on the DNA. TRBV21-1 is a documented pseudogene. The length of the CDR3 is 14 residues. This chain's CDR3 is CASRSADNNYGYTF. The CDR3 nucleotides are TGTGCCAGCAGATCGGCGGACAATAACTATGGCTACACCTTC.